The 27 T cell receptor beta chains given below trace back to one sample, sequenced in a study of blood T cell repertoires in COVID-19 (TCRdb year 2020). The library was prepared using the immunoSEQ multiplex PCR assay. TCRdb mirrors the immuneACCESS table, restricted to in-frame sequences. Some clones are absent from its copies; in checked studies, under half trace to an unresolved V gene, and the reason for the others is unknown. The sample table records roughly 300,000 clones; roughly 88% of these occur just once. The biggest ten clones account for under 2% of the sample. The sequencing input was peripheral blood. The receptors here all came from a woman aged 45-59 years with acute or convalescent COVID-19.

This clone was observed once. The chain uses TRBV10-3 and TRBJ1-6; 11 bases line up with TRBD1. From germline, CDR1 is ENHRY and CDR2 SYGVKD. The CDR3 sequence is 14 residues long. With V trimmed by 6 bases and J by 10 bases, 5 bases remained unmatched. CDR3 in amino acids: CAIRRDRGESPLHF. The CDR3 DNA is TGTGCCATCAGGAGGGACAGGGGGGAATCACCCCTCCACTTT.

The CDR3 region is CASSDGGSAGTDTQYF. The CDR3 DNA reads TGTGCCAGCAGCGATGGTGGTAGCGCCGGCACAGATACGCAGTATTTT. The chain recombines TRBV5-4 with TRBJ2-3; TRBD2 is a possible D gene (5 bases). Deletions cut 4 bases from V and 1 base from J, with 16 bases between. The germline V gene has CDR1 SGHNT and CDR2 YYREEE (reference sequence). The CDR3 extends over 16 amino acids.

The chain has TRBV2 and TRBJ2-7; 7 bases fit TRBD1. J was trimmed by 2 bases and V by 7 bases; bases with no gene match: 11. The CDR3 is made up of 15 amino acids. Germline values: CDR1 SNHLY, CDR2 FYNNEI. The CDR3 protein is CASTLEGQGAYEQYF. Here the CDR3 DNA reads TGTGCCAGCACTCTGGAAGGGCAGGGGGCCTACGAGCAGTACTTC.

V and J are TRBV9 and TRBJ2-1; 14 positions match TRBD2. V dropped 7 bases and J dropped 9; count of bases not matched to a gene: 6. Germline V gives CDR1 SGDLS, CDR2 YYNGEE. The CDR3 is 14 residues long. The CDR3, as DNA: TGTGCCAGCGAGCTAGGACTAGCGGGAGGTGAGCAGTTCTTC. Residues: CASELGLAGGEQFF. Together with reference TRBV9 and TRBJ2-1, the CDR3 gives the full variable domain: DSGVTQTPKHLITATGQRVTLRCSPRSGDLSVYWYQQSLDQGLQFLIQYYNGEERAKGNILERFSAQQFPDLHSELNLSSLELGDSALYFCASELGLAGGEQFFGPGTRLTVL.

This chain uses TRBV19 with TRBJ2-3, with TRBD2 matching 11 bases. Per the germline V gene, CDR1 is LNHDA and CDR2 is SQIVND (reference sequence). CDR3 length: 15 amino acids. V gave up 3 bases and J gave up 5 bases; unmatched junction bases: 4. The CDR3 protein is CASSMLTSGRDTQYF. DNA for the CDR3: TGTGCCAGTAGTATGCTCACTAGCGGGAGAGATACGCAGTATTTT.

The chain couples TRBV19 to TRBJ1-5, with TRBD1 identical over 9 bases. The germline V gene encodes CDR1 LNHDA and CDR2 SQIVND (reference sequence). V shed 4 bases, J shed 3 bases, and the junction held 4 bases outside the gene matches. The CDR3 consists of 15 residues. CDR3 residues: CASSTGTGFNQPQHF. In DNA form, the CDR3 reads TGTGCCAGTAGTACGGGGACAGGGTTCAATCAGCCCCAGCATTTT.

The genes are TRBV7-6 and TRBJ2-7; 8 nucleotides line up with TRBD2. The CDR3 loop spans 15 amino acids. V was clipped by 0 bases and J by 4 bases; unmatched bases: 5. CDR1 is SGHVS, CDR2 FNYEAQ, per germline. Here the CDR3 DNA reads TGTGCCAGCAGCTTAGCCGGGACTAGTGGGTACGAGCAGTACTTC. Translated: CASSLAGTSGYEQYF.

A remark on this clone: An end of the junction does not agree with germline; a read error may underlie this. The chain is built from TRBV6-6 and TRBJ2-5; tentatively, D is TRBD1 (5 bases). This CDR3 has 12 amino acids. Germline CDR1 reads MNHNY; CDR2 reads SVGAGI (reference sequence). The CDR3 loop is CASSYGRTHPHF. CDR3 bases: TGTGCCAGCAGTTACGGAAGGACACACCCCCACTTC.

The chain is built from TRBV14 and TRBJ2-3, with TRBD2 matching over 13 bases. The V and J ends lost 2 bases and 4 bases, in that order; junction bases with no gene match: 9. The CDR3 runs 18 residues. Germline lookup yields CDR1 SGHDN and CDR2 FVKESK. The CDR3 loop is CASSQRGTSGIRPDTQYF. CDR3 DNA: TGTGCCAGCAGCCAAAGGGGGACTAGCGGGATCAGACCAGATACGCAGTATTTT.

The CDR3 region is CASSLVGDLYNEQFF. As DNA, the CDR3 is TGTGCCAGCAGCTTAGTGGGAGATTTGTACAATGAGCAGTTCTTC. The V gene is TRBV7-8, the J gene TRBJ2-1, with D possibly matching TRBD2 (5 bases). The germline V gene encodes CDR1 SGHVS and CDR2 FQNEAQ. V was pared by 1 base and J by 4 bases, with 11 bases between. The CDR3 has 15 amino acids.

The rearrangement uses TRBV28 and TRBJ2-2; D gene uncertain. Between the trimmed V and J ends, which lost 3 bases and 0 bases, there was a span of 8 bases. CDR3 length: 15 residues. Germline CDR1 is MDHEN and CDR2 is SYDVKM. CDR3 bases: TGTGCCAGCAGTTTTTTCGCTACGAACACCGGGGAGCTGTTTTTT. Translating gives CASSFFATNTGELFF. Looking up the rest from reference TRBV28 and TRBJ2-2 gives the full variable domain: DVKVTQSSRYLVKRTGEKVFLECVQDMDHENMFWYRQDPGLGLRLIYFSYDVKMKEKGDIPEGYSVSREKKERFSLILESASTNQTSMYLCASSFFATNTGELFFGEGSRLTVL.

V usage is TRBV4-3 and J usage is TRBJ2-2; the match to TRBD2 covers 9 bases. The V gene end was trimmed by 0 bases and the J gene end by 7 bases; junction bases not matched to a gene: 6. Germline assignment: CDR1 LGHNA and CDR2 YSLEER. This CDR3 is 16 amino acids long. CDR3 sequence (DNA): TGCGCCAGCAGCCAAGATTGGCTAGCGGGAAGCGGGGAGCTGTTTTTT. Its translation: CASSQDWLAGSGELFF.

The chain uses TRBV24-1 and TRBJ2-1; 7 nucleotides agree with TRBD2. This CDR3 region has 14 residues. The V and J ends lost 3 bases and 11 bases, in that order; junction bases with no gene match: 9. CDR1 is KGHDR, CDR2 SFDVKD, per germline. In DNA, the CDR3 is TGTGCCACCAGTGATCCCCAGGGACTAAGGAAGCAGTTCTTC. This codes for CATSDPQGLRKQFF.

The chain recombines TRBV30 with TRBJ2-3; D gene unclear. This CDR3 is 13 amino acids long. Germline CDR1 and CDR2: GTSNPN and SVGIG (reference sequence). Between the trimmed V and J ends, which lost 7 bases and 0 bases, there was a span of 11 bases. The chain's CDR3 is CASTQTSTDTQYF. The CDR3 DNA reads as TGTGCCTCCACCCAAACTAGCACAGATACGCAGTATTTT.

The rearrangement links TRBV6-1 to TRBJ2-7, with TRBD1 matching 10 bases. The V and J ends lost 0 bases and 2 bases, in that order; junction bases with no gene match: 4. The length of the CDR3 is 16 residues. Germline V lookup: CDR1 MNHNS, CDR2 SASEGT. CDR3 sequence: CASSEAGQGNPYEQYF. CDR3 coding DNA: TGTGCCAGCAGTGAAGCGGGACAGGGGAACCCCTACGAGCAGTACTTC.

The chain recombines TRBV27 with TRBJ2-1; D is possibly TRBD2 (5 bases). Per the germline V gene, CDR1 is MNHEY and CDR2 is SMNVEV (reference sequence). The germline V and J ends were trimmed by 6 bases and 4 bases, with 13 bases remaining between them. The CDR3 has 14 amino acids. CDR3 nucleotide sequence: TGTGCCAGCAGCCTCGGACTGATATACAATGAGCAGTTCTTC. This sequence encodes CASSLGLIYNEQFF.

The chain is built from TRBV9 and TRBJ2-7, with D possibly TRBD2 on 6 matching bases. Germline CDR1 SGDLS, CDR2 YYNGEE. Trimming shortened V by 3 bases and J by 3 bases, and 13 bases separated the two germline ends. This CDR3 comprises 14 residues. The CDR3 DNA follows: TGTGCCAGCAGCGCCGGGACTCCATTCTACGAGCAGTACTTC. Encoded protein: CASSAGTPFYEQYF.

The chain combines TRBV30 with TRBJ1-5; maybe TRBD1 (5 bases). From germline, CDR1 is GTSNPN and CDR2 SVGIG (reference sequence). With 6 bases removed from V and 5 bases from J, the gap between germline ends came to 17 bases. The CDR3 is 14 amino acids. The CDR3 region has the DNA TGTGCCTGTAGTACGGGGGAGGGTTATCAGCCCCAGCATTTT. This encodes CACSTGEGYQPQHF.

The V gene is TRBV9, the J gene TRBJ2-3, with D possibly matching TRBD1 (7 bases). The germline V gene has CDR1 SGDLS and CDR2 YYNGEE. This CDR3 contains 16 residues. The germline V and J ends were trimmed by 0 bases and 1 base, with 12 bases remaining between them. The CDR3 DNA reads as TGTGCCAGCAGCGTAGGGAGGGGGCCTGGCACAGATACGCAGTATTTT. This sequence encodes CASSVGRGPGTDTQYF.

This clone occurred once. This chain links TRBV5-1 with TRBJ1-1; TRBD1 matches 8 bases. The germline V gene has CDR1 SGHRS and CDR2 YFSETQ. CDR3 size: 16 residues. V shed 0 bases and J 4 bases; nucleotides not matched to a gene: 8. Written as DNA, the CDR3 is TGCGCCAGCAGCTTGGGGACAGGGTTCAAGGGCACTGAAGCTTTCTTT. It is translated as CASSLGTGFKGTEAFF. Full variable domain (remainder filled in from reference TRBV5-1 and TRBJ1-1): KAGVTQTPRYLIKTRGQQVTLSCSPISGHRSVSWYQQTPGQGLQFLFEYFSETQRNKGNFPGRFSGRQFSNSRSEMNVSTLELGDSALYLCASSLGTGFKGTEAFFGQGTRLTVV.

The chain joins TRBV12-3 or TRBV12-4 to TRBJ2-5; 7 nucleotides line up with TRBD1. This CDR3 region has 13 residues. The V segment lost 6 bases and the J segment 3 bases; nucleotides outside the gene matches: 4. CDR3 bases: TGTGCCAGCAGCAAAGGACAGGAAGAGACCCAGTACTTC. Its protein product is CASSKGQEETQYF.

The V gene is TRBV9, the J gene TRBJ2-1; 7 nucleotides align to TRBD2. Germline V gene lookup returns CDR1 SGDLS and CDR2 YYNGEE. After removal of 3 bases from V and 8 bases from J, the junction contained 17 bases not matched to a gene. This CDR3 contains 17 residues. The CDR3 protein is CASSDSGAGDIVDEQFF. CDR3 sequence (DNA): TGTGCCAGCAGCGACTCGGGTGCGGGAGATATCGTGGATGAGCAGTTCTTC.

The chain is built from TRBV7-8 and TRBJ2-1; 9 nucleotides match TRBD1. This CDR3 region has 13 residues. J gave up 8 bases and V 3 bases, and 2 bases lay outside the gene matches. In germline, CDR1 is SGHVS, CDR2 FQNEAQ. The CDR3 DNA sequence: TGTGCCAGCAGCTTCCGGACAGGGGATGAGCAGTTCTTC. It yields the protein CASSFRTGDEQFF.

The CDR3 DNA sequence: TGTGCCAGCAGCGCCATAACACAGGCGTATGGCTACACCTTC. Its translation is CASSAITQAYGYTF. This sequence joins TRBV9 and TRBJ1-2; a possible D gene is TRBD1 (5 bases). Per the germline V gene, CDR1 is SGDLS and CDR2 is YYNGEE. This CDR3 comprises 14 residues. Trimming left V 3 bases short and J 5 bases short, with 14 bases between.

The chain recombines TRBV6-6 with TRBJ1-5, with 7 bases identical to TRBD1. The CDR3 contains 14 residues. The junction had 5 bases not matched to a gene; V was cut back by 5 bases and J by 4 bases. CDR1 and CDR2 (germline): MNHNY, SVGAGI (reference sequence). In nucleotides, the CDR3 is TGTGCCAGCAGTGACAGGGAGAGTAATCAGCCCCAGCATTTT. Translating it yields CASSDRESNQPQHF.

The chain joins TRBV5-4 to TRBJ2-3; D might be TRBD1 (5 bases). Germline V gene data show CDR1 as SGHNT and CDR2 as YYREEE (reference sequence). V was shortened by 0 bases and J by 0 bases, with 11 bases between the two germline ends. The CDR3 spans 16 residues. Here the CDR3 reads CASSLDRQSSTDTQYF. Written as DNA, the CDR3 is TGTGCCAGCAGCTTGGACCGACAGTCTAGCACAGATACGCAGTATTTT. Based on the CDR3 plus reference TRBV5-4 and TRBJ2-3, the full variable domain is ETGVTQSPTHLIKTRGQQVTLRCSSQSGHNTVSWYQQALGQGPQFIFQYYREEENGRGNFPPRFSGLQFPNYSSELNVNALELDDSALYLCASSLDRQSSTDTQYFGPGTRLTVL.

The sample holds a few counts of this clone. V usage is TRBV12-3 or TRBV12-4 and J usage is TRBJ1-6; D ambiguous. This CDR3 is built from 12 residues. Trimming took 3 bases from V and 13 from J, leaving 10 bases between them. The CDR3: CASSFNRAPLHF. The CDR3 DNA reads TGTGCCAGCAGTTTTAACCGAGCGCCCCTCCACTTT.